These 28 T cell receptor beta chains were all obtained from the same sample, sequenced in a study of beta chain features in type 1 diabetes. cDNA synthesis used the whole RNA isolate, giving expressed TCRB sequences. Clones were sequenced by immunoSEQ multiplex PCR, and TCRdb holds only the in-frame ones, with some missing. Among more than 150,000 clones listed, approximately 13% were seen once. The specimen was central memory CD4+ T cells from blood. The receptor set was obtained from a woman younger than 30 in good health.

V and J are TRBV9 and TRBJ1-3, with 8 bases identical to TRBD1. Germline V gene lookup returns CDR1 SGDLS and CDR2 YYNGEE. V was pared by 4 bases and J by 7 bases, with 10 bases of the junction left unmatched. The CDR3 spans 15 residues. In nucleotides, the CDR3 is TGTGCCAGCAGCATTGGACAGGGCTCTACGAACACCATATATTTT. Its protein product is CASSIGQGSTNTIYF.

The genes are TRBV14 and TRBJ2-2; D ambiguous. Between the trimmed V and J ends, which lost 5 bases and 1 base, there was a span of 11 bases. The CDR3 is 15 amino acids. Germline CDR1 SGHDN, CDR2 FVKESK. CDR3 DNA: TGTGCCAGCAGCTCCCAACGGGTGAACACCGGGGAGCTGTTTTTT. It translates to CASSSQRVNTGELFF.

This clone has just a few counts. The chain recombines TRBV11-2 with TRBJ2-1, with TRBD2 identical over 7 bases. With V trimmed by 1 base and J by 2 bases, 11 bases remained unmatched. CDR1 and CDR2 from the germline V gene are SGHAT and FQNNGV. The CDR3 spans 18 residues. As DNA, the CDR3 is TGTGCCAGCAGCTTAGGAATCACTAGCGCCGCTGCCTACAATGAGCAGTTCTTC. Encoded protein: CASSLGITSAAAYNEQFF. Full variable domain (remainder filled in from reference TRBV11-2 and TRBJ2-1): EAGVAQSPRYKIIEKRQSVAFWCNPISGHATLYWYQQILGQGPKLLIQFQNNGVVDDSQLPKDRFSAERLKGVDSTLKIQPAKLEDSAVYLCASSLGITSAAAYNEQFFGPGTRLTVL.

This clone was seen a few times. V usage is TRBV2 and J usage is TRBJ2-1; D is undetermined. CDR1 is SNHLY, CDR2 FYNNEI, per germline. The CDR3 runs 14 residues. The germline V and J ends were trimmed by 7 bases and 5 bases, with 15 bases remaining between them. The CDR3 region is CASKSLLPDNEQFF. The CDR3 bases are TGTGCCAGCAAGAGTTTACTCCCCGACAATGAGCAGTTCTTC.

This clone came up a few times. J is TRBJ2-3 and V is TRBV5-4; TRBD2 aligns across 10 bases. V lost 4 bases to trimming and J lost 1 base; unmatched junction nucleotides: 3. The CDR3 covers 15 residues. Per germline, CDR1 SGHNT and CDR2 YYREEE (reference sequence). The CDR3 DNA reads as TGTGCCAGCAGCCCAGGACTAGCGGGCACAGATACGCAGTATTTT. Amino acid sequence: CASSPGLAGTDTQYF.

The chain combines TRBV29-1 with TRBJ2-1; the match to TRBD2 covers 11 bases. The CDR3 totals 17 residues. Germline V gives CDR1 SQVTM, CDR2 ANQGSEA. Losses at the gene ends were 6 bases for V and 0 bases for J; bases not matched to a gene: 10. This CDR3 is CSVAGLAEASSYNEQFF. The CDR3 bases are TGCAGCGTAGCGGGACTAGCGGAAGCGAGCTCCTACAATGAGCAGTTCTTC.

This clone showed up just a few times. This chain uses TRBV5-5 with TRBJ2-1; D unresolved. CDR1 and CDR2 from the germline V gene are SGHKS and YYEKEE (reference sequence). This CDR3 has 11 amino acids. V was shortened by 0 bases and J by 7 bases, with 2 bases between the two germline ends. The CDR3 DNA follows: TGTGCCAGCAGCTTGGCTAATGAGCAGTTCTTC. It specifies CASSLANEQFF.

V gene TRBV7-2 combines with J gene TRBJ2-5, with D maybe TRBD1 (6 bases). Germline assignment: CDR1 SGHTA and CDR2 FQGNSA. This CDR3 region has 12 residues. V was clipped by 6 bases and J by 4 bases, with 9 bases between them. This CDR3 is CASSMTGETQYF. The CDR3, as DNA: TGTGCCAGCAGTATGACAGGAGAGACCCAGTACTTC.

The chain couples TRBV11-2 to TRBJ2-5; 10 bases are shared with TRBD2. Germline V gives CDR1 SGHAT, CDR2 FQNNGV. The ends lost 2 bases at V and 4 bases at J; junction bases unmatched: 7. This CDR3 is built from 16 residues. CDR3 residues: CASSLLPSGRRETQYF. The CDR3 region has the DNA TGTGCCAGCAGCTTACTTCCTAGCGGGAGACGAGAGACCCAGTACTTC.

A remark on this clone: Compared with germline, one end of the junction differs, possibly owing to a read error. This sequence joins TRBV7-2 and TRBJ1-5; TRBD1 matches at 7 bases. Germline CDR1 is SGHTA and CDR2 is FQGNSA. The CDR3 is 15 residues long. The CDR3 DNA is TGCGCCAGCAGCCAAGATGGGGCAGGGGGTCAGCCCCAGCATTTT. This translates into CASSQDGAGGQPQHF. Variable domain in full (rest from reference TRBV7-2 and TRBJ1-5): GAGVSQSPSNKVTEKGKDVELRCDPISGHTALYWYRQSLGQGLEFLIYFQGNSAPDKSGLPSDRFSAERTGGSVSTLTIQRTQQEDSAVYLCASSQDGAGGQPQHFGDGTRLSIL.

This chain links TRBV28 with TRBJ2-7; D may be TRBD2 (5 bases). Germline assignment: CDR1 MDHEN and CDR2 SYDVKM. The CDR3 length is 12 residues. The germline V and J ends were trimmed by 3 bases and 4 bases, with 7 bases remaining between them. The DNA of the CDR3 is TGTGCCAGCAGTTTGACGGGATACGAGCAGTACTTC. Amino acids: CASSLTGYEQYF.

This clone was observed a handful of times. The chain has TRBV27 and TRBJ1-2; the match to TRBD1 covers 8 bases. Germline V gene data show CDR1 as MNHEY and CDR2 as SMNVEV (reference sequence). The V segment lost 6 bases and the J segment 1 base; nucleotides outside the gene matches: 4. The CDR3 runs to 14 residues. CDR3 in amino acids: CASRHGQGNYGYTF. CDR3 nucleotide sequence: TGTGCCAGCAGGCATGGACAGGGTAACTATGGCTACACCTTC.

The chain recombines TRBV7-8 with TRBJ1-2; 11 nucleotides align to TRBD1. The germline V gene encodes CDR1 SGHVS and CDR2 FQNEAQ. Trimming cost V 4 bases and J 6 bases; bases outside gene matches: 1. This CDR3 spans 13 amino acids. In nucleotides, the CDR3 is TGTGCCAGCAGCTGGGACAGGGGGAATGGCTACACCTTC. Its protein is CASSWDRGNGYTF. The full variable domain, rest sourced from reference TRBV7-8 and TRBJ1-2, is GAGVSQSPRYKVAKRGQDVALRCDPISGHVSLFWYQQALGQGPEFLTYFQNEAQLDKSGLPSDRFFAERPEGSVSTLKIQRTQQEDSAVYLCASSWDRGNGYTFGSGTRLTVV.

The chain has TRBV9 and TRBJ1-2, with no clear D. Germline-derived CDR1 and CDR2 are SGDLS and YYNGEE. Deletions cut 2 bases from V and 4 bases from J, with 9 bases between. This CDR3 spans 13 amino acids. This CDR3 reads CASSVQEIYGYTF. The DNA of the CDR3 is TGTGCCAGCAGCGTTCAGGAAATCTATGGCTACACCTTC.

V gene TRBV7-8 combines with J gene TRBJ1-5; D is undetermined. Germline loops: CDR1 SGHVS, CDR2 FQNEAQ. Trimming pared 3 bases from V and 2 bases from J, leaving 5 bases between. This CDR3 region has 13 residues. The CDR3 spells CASSFQGNQPQHF. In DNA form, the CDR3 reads TGTGCCAGCAGCTTTCAGGGCAATCAGCCCCAGCATTTT.

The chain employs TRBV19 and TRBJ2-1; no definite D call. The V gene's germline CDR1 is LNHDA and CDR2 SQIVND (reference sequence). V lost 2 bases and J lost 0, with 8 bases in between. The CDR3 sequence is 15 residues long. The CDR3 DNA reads TGTGCCAGTAGTATAAACCCAGGCTCCTACAATGAGCAGTTCTTC. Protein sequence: CASSINPGSYNEQFF.

CDR3 sequence reads: CASSLGGGLNYGYTF. For the CDR3, the DNA is TGTGCCAGCAGTTTGGGGGGGGGCTTAAACTATGGCTACACCTTC. V is TRBV28 and J is TRBJ1-2; TRBD1 might be the D (6 bases). This CDR3 is built from 15 residues. CDR1 and CDR2 from the germline V gene are MDHEN and SYDVKM. Trimming took 3 bases from V and 2 from J, leaving 13 bases between them.

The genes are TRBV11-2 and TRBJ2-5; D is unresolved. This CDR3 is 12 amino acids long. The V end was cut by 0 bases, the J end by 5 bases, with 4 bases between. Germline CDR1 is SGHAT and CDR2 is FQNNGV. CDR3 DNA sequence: TGTGCCAGCAGCTTAGATCAGGAGACCCAGTACTTC. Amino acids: CASSLDQETQYF.

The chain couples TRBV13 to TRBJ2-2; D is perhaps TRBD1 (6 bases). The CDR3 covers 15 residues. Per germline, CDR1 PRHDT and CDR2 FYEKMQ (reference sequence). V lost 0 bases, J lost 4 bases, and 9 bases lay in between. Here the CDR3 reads CASSLGYRATGELFF. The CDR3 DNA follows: TGTGCCAGCAGCTTAGGATACAGGGCCACCGGGGAGCTGTTTTTT.

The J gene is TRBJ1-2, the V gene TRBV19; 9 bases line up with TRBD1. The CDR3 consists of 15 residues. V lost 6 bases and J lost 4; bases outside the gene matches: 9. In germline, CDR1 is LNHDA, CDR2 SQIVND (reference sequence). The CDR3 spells CASSMAGQGGYGYTF. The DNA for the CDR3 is TGTGCCAGTAGCATGGCGGGACAGGGAGGCTATGGCTACACCTTC.

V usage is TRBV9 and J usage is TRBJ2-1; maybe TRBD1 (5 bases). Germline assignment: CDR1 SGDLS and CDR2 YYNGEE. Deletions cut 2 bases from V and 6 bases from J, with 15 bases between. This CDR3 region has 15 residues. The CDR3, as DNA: TGTGCCAGCAGCGTGGGGCCAAGTTGGCTCAATGAGCAGTTCTTC. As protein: CASSVGPSWLNEQFF.

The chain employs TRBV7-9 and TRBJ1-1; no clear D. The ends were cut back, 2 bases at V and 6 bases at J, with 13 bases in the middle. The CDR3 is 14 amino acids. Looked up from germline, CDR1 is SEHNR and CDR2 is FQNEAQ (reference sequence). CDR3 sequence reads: CASSLSLSGSEAFF. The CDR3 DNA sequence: TGTGCCAGCAGCTTAAGTTTGTCGGGGTCTGAAGCTTTCTTT.

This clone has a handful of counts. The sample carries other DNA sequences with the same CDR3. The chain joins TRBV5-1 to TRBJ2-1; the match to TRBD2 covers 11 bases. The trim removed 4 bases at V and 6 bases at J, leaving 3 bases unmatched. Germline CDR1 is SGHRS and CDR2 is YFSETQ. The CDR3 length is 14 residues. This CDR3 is CASSLTSGSNEQFF. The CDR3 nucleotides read TGCGCCAGCAGCCTCACTAGCGGGAGCAATGAGCAGTTCTTC.

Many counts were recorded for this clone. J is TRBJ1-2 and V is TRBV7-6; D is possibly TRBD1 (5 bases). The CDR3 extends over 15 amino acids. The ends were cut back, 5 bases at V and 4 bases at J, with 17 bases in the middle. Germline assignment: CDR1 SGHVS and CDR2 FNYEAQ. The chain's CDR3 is CASSVSDTRGYGYTF. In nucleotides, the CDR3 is TGTGCCAGCAGCGTTTCGGACACGCGGGGCTATGGCTACACCTTC. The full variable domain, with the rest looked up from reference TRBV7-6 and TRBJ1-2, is GAGVSQSPRYKVTKRGQDVALRCDPISGHVSLYWYRQALGQGPEFLTYFNYEAQQDKSGLPNDRFSAERPEGSISTLTIQRTEQRDSAMYRCASSVSDTRGYGYTFGSGTRLTVV.

CDR3 DNA sequence: TGTGCCAGCAGAGAGTGGCGGCACAATGAGCAGTTCTTC. Protein product: CASREWRHNEQFF. The J gene is TRBJ2-1, the V gene TRBV7-8, with D uncertain. The V and J ends lost 6 bases and 5 bases respectively, with 11 bases between them. This CDR3 region has 13 residues. Germline CDR1 and CDR2: SGHVS and FQNEAQ. Together with reference TRBV7-8 and TRBJ2-1, the CDR3 gives the full variable domain: GAGVSQSPRYKVAKRGQDVALRCDPISGHVSLFWYQQALGQGPEFLTYFQNEAQLDKSGLPSDRFFAERPEGSVSTLKIQRTQQEDSAVYLCASREWRHNEQFFGPGTRLTVL.

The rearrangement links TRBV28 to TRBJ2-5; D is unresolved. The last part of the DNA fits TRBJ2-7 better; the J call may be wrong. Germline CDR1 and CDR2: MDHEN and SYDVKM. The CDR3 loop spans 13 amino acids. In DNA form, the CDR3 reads TGTGCCAGCAGGCCTCCAGGTGTCTACGAGCAGTACTTC. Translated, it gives CASRPPGVYEQYF.

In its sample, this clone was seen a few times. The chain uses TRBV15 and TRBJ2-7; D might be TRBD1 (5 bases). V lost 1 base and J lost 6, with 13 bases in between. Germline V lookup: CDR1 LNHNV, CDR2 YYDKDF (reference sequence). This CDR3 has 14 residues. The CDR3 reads CATSRAGSLGEQYF. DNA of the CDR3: TGTGCCACCAGCAGAGCAGGGTCCTTAGGCGAGCAGTACTTC.

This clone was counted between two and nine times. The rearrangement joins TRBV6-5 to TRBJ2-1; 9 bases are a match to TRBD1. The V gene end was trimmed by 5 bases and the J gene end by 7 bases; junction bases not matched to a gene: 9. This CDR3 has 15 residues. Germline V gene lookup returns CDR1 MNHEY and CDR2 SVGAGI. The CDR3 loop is CASSPTGQGWNEQFF. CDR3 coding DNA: TGTGCCAGCAGTCCTACGGGACAGGGATGGAATGAGCAGTTCTTC.